The source of this T cell receptor (beta chain) is a study of shared clonotypes between healthy human individuals. General study results and limits: Approximately 4.6% of naive CD4 clonotypes were common to a few donors. Naive subsets generally had larger estimated richness than memory subsets.

The CDR3 covers 16 residues. Deletions cut 2 bases from V and 1 base from J, with 15 bases between. CDR1 and CDR2 from the germline V gene are KGHSH and LQKENI. The method was immunoSEQ multiplex PCR; TCRdb's version includes in-frame clones alone and lacks a portion of them. The table includes approximately 640,000 clones, about two thirds detected once. This clone was counted only a few times. The antigen remains unidentified. Specimen: memory CD4+ T cells sorted from blood. Described subset: CD45RA-negative fraction. The sequence derives from a woman aged 25 to 39 in good health. The V gene is TRBV18, the J gene TRBJ2-7; TRBD1 might be the D (6 bases). The CDR3 DNA sequence: TGTGCCAGCTCACCAACGCTAACTAGGGGGTCCTACGAGCAGTACTTC. Residues: CASSPTLTRGSYEQYF.